This T cell receptor beta chain came from a study of spatial heterogeneity in lung cancer. Time point specified: sample taken at primary tumor resection. TCRdb analysed the 5' RACE reads with MiXCR anew, one entry per CDR3 protein. The repertoire holds about 25,000 distinct CDR3 sequences, around 8.8% seen once, with around 7.7% in the top ten. Worth noting for this clonotype: What it recognizes is unknown.

Regarding the study as a whole: Tumoral mutation counts were tracked by counts of expanded intratumoral alpha and beta TCRs.

The receptor comes from a male donor with early-stage non-small cell lung cancer. The starting material was lung tumor tissue, obtained at surgery.

Written as DNA, the CDR3 is TGTGCCAGCAGCTTATGGTTTGGACAGCAGAACACCGGGGAGCTGTTTTTT. Translated: CASSLWFGQQNTGELFF. The rearrangement links TRBV7-6 to TRBJ2-2; TRBD1 is a possible D gene (6 bases). The CDR3 covers 17 residues. Germline V lookup: CDR1 SGHVS, CDR2 FNYEAQ. Trimming took off 2 bases at V and 1 base at J, with 14 bases between the two ends.